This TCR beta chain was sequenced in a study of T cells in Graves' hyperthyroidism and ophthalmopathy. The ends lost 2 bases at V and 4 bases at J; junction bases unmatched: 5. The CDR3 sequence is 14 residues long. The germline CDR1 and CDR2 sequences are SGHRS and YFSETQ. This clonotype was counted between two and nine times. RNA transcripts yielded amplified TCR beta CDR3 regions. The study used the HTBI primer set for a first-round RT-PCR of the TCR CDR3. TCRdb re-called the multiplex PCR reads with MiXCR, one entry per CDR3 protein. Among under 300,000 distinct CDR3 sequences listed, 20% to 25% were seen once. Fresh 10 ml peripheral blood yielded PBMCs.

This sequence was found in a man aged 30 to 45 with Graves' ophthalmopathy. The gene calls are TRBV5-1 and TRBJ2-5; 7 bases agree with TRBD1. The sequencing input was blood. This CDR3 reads CASSFRQGGETQYF. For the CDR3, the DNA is TGCGCCAGCAGCTTCCGACAGGGCGGAGAGACCCAGTACTTC.